Each of the 27 T cell receptor beta chains below was sequenced from the same sample in a study of breast tumors, draining lymph nodes, adjacent tissues. Samples came from axillary lymph nodes draining the breast cancer. Each CDR3 protein is one row after TCRdb ran MiXCR on the multiplex PCR reads. The sample includes some 250,000 distinct CDR3 sequences, under 35% of them seen just once. The specimen was axillary lymph node tissue. The receptors here all came from a female donor with breast cancer. Some clones in this sample may be carry-over from other donors' samples.

V gene TRBV2 combines with J gene TRBJ1-2; 9 bases map to TRBD1. The CDR3 sequence is 14 residues long. The junction had 11 bases not matched to a gene; V was cut back by 7 bases and J by 8 bases. Germline CDR1 reads SNHLY; CDR2 reads FYNNEI. CDR3 region: CASIQGQGVSGYTF. The DNA of the CDR3 is TGTGCCAGCATCCAGGGACAGGGAGTCAGCGGCTACACCTTC.

This clonotype was seen many times. The chain links TRBV19 to TRBJ2-7, with 12 bases matching TRBD1. Germline values: CDR1 LNHDA, CDR2 SQIVND (reference sequence). CDR3 length: 15 amino acids. The V and J ends lost 7 bases and 6 bases, in that order; junction bases with no gene match: 10. As DNA, the CDR3 is TGTGCCAGTAATACCCTCCGGGACAGGGGGCGCGAGCAGTACTTC. This translates into CASNTLRDRGREQYF.

In its sample, this clonotype ranks as medium-sized (0.01 to 0.1%). The V and J genes are TRBV2 and TRBJ1-4; D not resolved. V dropped 6 bases and J dropped 1 base, with 9 bases sitting between them. This CDR3 spans 14 amino acids. Germline loops: CDR1 SNHLY, CDR2 FYNNEI. The CDR3 sequence: CASSEKVTNEKLFF. The CDR3 DNA reads as TGTGCCAGCAGCGAGAAGGTAACTAATGAAAAACTGTTTTTT.

Concerning this clonotype itself: A much larger clone differs by one base, so this may be a read error. V is TRBV6-5 and J is TRBJ1-2; D unresolved. V was clipped by 5 bases and J by 3 bases, with 10 bases between them. CDR3 length: 13 residues. Germline assignment: CDR1 MNHEY and CDR2 SVGAGI. The CDR3 region is CASSGAADYGYTF. CDR3 in DNA: TGTGCCAGCAGTGGAGCGGCAGACTATGGCTACACCTTC.

The chain uses TRBV19 and TRBJ1-1; 7 bases fit TRBD1. With V trimmed by 0 bases and J by 10 bases, 5 bases remained unmatched. Germline values: CDR1 LNHDA, CDR2 SQIVND (reference sequence). The CDR3 runs 13 residues. CDR3 bases: TGTGCCAGTAGTATAGAACAGGGGCTCTCAGCTTTCTTT. Amino acids: CASSIEQGLSAFF.

J is TRBJ2-1 and V is TRBV4-1; D remains unclear. V was shortened by 1 base and J by 5 bases, with 6 bases between the two germline ends. The CDR3 is 13 amino acids. The germline gives CDR1 MGHRA, CDR2 YSYEKL. CDR3 coding DNA: TGCGCCAGCAGCCAAGGTCTACACAATGAGCAGTTCTTC. Translated: CASSQGLHNEQFF.

This clonotype was recorded only once. Since a much larger clone is just one base distant, this may be a read error. This chain links TRBV19 with TRBJ2-1; 11 bases agree with TRBD2. Germline CDR1 LNHDA, CDR2 SQIVND (reference sequence). This CDR3 spans 18 amino acids. V dropped 4 bases and J dropped 8; count of bases not matched to a gene: 16. CDR3 nucleotides: TGTGCCAGTAGTAGCCCCAACCTAGCGGGGGGACGGGGGCATGAGCAGTTCTTC. It yields the protein CASSSPNLAGGRGHEQFF.

Details on this clonotype: A much larger clonotype is one base distant, so this may be a read error. Since no conserved phenylalanine or tryptophan closes the CDR3, a read error is the likely cause. This chain joins TRBV7-9 and TRBJ2-7, with 8 bases lining up with TRBD2. V lost 5 bases to trimming and J lost 4 bases; unmatched junction nucleotides: 7. Germline lookup yields CDR1 SEHNR and CDR2 FQNEAQ (reference sequence). The CDR3 consists of 14 residues. The CDR3 nucleotides read TGTGCCAGCAGCCCGCGGGAGGCTCTTTACGAGCAGTACCTC. Translated, it gives CASSPREALYEQYL.

Comments on this clonotype: Given a much more abundant clone one base away, this may be a read error. CDR3 nucleotides: TGTGCCATCAGCCCCCGGGACAAGGGAAGAGGGACCGGGGAGCTGTTTTTT. The encoded protein is CAISPRDKGRGTGELFF. This rearrangement joins TRBV10-3 to TRBJ2-2, with a tentative D call TRBD1 (6 bases). The germline CDR1 and CDR2 sequences are ENHRY and SYGVKD. There are 17 residues in the CDR3. V lost 6 bases and J 5 bases, leaving 22 bases between the germline ends.

This clonotype was seen many times. The chain employs TRBV20-1 and TRBJ1-5, with D possibly matching TRBD1 (6 bases). In germline, CDR1 is DFQATT, CDR2 SNEGSKA (reference sequence). The CDR3 covers 15 residues. The V end was cut by 0 bases, the J end by 7 bases, with 16 bases between. CDR3 nucleotide sequence: TGCAGTGCTAGAGATAGGGGGTATGAGGGACAGCCCCAGCATTTT. This translates into CSARDRGYEGQPQHF.

This clonotype has ten or more counts. This chain joins TRBV9 and TRBJ2-7, with a weak D call TRBD1 (6 bases). V gave up 5 bases and J gave up 6 bases, with 18 bases separating them. The CDR3 is made up of 14 amino acids. Germline-derived CDR1 and CDR2 are SGDLS and YYNGEE. This chain's CDR3 is CASSNEGVRGEQYF. In nucleotides, the CDR3 is TGTGCCAGCAGTAACGAGGGGGTAAGGGGCGAGCAGTACTTC.

This clonotype was seen just once. The conserved final phenylalanine or tryptophan is absent from the CDR3, which likely points to a read error. Because the CDR3's place on the DNA is in doubt, the DNA is left out and the CDR3 is given as listed by TCRdb. The chain couples TRBV4-3 to TRBJ1-3. Counting both end residues, the CDR3 totals 10 amino acids. Germline V lookup: CDR1 LGHNA, CDR2 YSLEER. The CDR3 is CASSQDRLAT.

This clonotype was seen once. This chain connects TRBV4-2 to TRBJ2-3; 12 bases map to TRBD2. V shed 0 bases and J 6 bases; nucleotides not matched to a gene: 7. The germline V gene encodes CDR1 LGHNA and CDR2 YNFKEQ. The CDR3 sequence is 17 residues long. The CDR3 region is CASSQELAGGRGDTQYF. The CDR3 DNA follows: TGTGCCAGCAGCCAAGAACTAGCGGGAGGCAGGGGGGATACGCAGTATTTT.

This chain connects TRBV2 to TRBJ1-6, with 7 bases lining up with TRBD1. The V segment lost 5 bases and the J segment 1 base; nucleotides outside the gene matches: 8. Germline CDR1 SNHLY, CDR2 FYNNEI. CDR3 length: 17 residues. The CDR3 is CASSPDRVGSYNSPLHF. The CDR3, as DNA: TGTGCCAGCAGTCCCGACAGGGTAGGGTCCTATAATTCACCCCTCCACTTT.

Concerning this clonotype itself: A much larger clone lies a single base off, so this may be a read error. The chain is built from TRBV19 and TRBJ2-1; 13 positions match TRBD2. Per germline, CDR1 LNHDA and CDR2 SQIVND (reference sequence). The CDR3 runs 18 residues. In DNA, the CDR3 is TGTACCAGTAGTATTAGGTTTCGAGGACTAGCGGGAGTGGATGAGCAGTTCTTC. Protein product: CTSSIRFRGLAGVDEQFF. The complete variable domain, with remaining parts taken from reference TRBV19 and TRBJ2-1, reads DGGITQSPKYLFRKEGQNVTLSCEQNLNHDAMYWYRQDPGQGLRLIYYSQIVNDFQKGDIAEGYSVSREKKESFPLTVTSAQKNPTAFYLCTSSIRFRGLAGVDEQFFGPGTRLTVL.

This clonotype was seen a handful of times. The chain has TRBV3-1 and TRBJ2-3; 9 positions match TRBD2. V gave up 0 bases and J gave up 2 bases; unmatched junction bases: 3. CDR3 length equals 16 residues. Germline assignment: CDR1 LGHDT and CDR2 YNNKEL (reference sequence). CDR3: CASSQDSGGTTDTQYF. DNA for the CDR3: TGTGCCAGCAGCCAAGATAGCGGGGGTACCACAGATACGCAGTATTTT.

This clonotype was counted at least ten times. The rearrangement links TRBV20-1 to TRBJ2-7; possible D gene TRBD2, 5 bases. This CDR3 is 12 amino acids long. CDR1 DFQATT and CDR2 SNEGSKA come from the germline V gene (reference sequence). Trimming stripped 4 bases from V and 2 bases from J, with 9 bases between. The CDR3 DNA reads TGCAGTGCTACTCACGGGACCTACGAGCAGTACTTC. It codes for CSATHGTYEQYF.

In its sample, this clonotype was seen many times. The rearrangement joins TRBV9 to TRBJ1-2; D ambiguous. Per germline, CDR1 SGDLS and CDR2 YYNGEE. The V end was cut by 2 bases, the J end by 3 bases, with 14 bases between. The length of the CDR3 is 15 residues. DNA of the CDR3: TGTGCCAGCAGCGTTTTCGGCAGGCGGCACTATGGCTACACCTTC. Translation: CASSVFGRRHYGYTF.

The CDR3: CASSPFRDRGFGYTF. The CDR3 DNA sequence: TGTGCCAGCAGCCCCTTCCGGGACAGGGGTTTCGGCTACACCTTC. This rearrangement joins TRBV2 to TRBJ1-2, with 10 bases lining up with TRBD1. The J segment lost 8 bases and the V segment lost 6 bases, leaving 12 bases of the junction unmatched. The CDR3 runs 15 residues. Germline CDR1 SNHLY, CDR2 FYNNEI.

This chain joins TRBV20-1 and TRBJ1-6, with TRBD1 as a possible D gene (6 bases). CDR3 length equals 15 residues. V lost 3 bases to trimming and J lost 7 bases, with 16 bases between them. Germline values: CDR1 DFQATT, CDR2 SNEGSKA (reference sequence). In DNA form, the CDR3 reads TGCAGTGCTAGGGGGGGGGCAGGCTCCAATTCACCCCTCCACTTT. It yields the protein CSARGGAGSNSPLHF.

The rearrangement joins TRBV19 to TRBJ2-5, with 8 bases fitting TRBD1. Trimming removed 3 bases from V and 3 bases from J; junction bases left unmatched: 9. The CDR3 is made up of 16 amino acids. CDR1 is LNHDA and CDR2 is SQIVND in the germline V gene (reference sequence). In DNA form, the CDR3 reads TGTGCCAGTAGTATTTTCTCAGGGGGCCCGGAAGAGACCCAGTACTTC. Encoded protein: CASSIFSGGPEETQYF.

As concerns this clonotype: Relative to the germline gene, one junction end is altered; a read error may explain this. This chain connects TRBV9 to TRBJ1-4; 7 bases are shared with TRBD1. CDR3 length equals 16 residues. CDR1 SGDLS and CDR2 YYNGEE come from the germline V gene. CDR3 residues: CASSVVPGQTNETLFF. DNA for the CDR3: TGTGCCAGCAGCGTAGTCCCGGGACAGACTAATGAAACACTGTTTTTT. The complete variable domain, with remaining parts taken from reference TRBV9 and TRBJ1-4, reads DSGVTQTPKHLITATGQRVTLRCSPRSGDLSVYWYQQSLDQGLQFLIQYYNGEERAKGNILERFSAQQFPDLHSELNLSSLELGDSALYFCASSVVPGQTNETLFFGSGTQLSVL.

This clonotype came up many times. This chain links TRBV7-2 with TRBJ1-1; D is uncertain. V was pared by 5 bases and J by 1 base, with 11 bases between. CDR1 and CDR2 from the germline V gene are SGHTA and FQGNSA. This CDR3 has 14 residues. CDR3 loop: CASSMRHRNTEAFF. In nucleotides, the CDR3 is TGTGCCAGCAGCATGCGACATCGGAACACTGAAGCTTTCTTT.

This clonotype was counted many times. The chain carries TRBV3-1 and TRBJ1-2; the match to TRBD1 covers 8 bases. V was pared by 2 bases and J by 0 bases, with 2 bases of the junction left unmatched. The CDR3 extends over 15 amino acids. Germline V CDR1 and CDR2: LGHDT, YNNKEL (reference sequence). In nucleotides, the CDR3 is TGTGCCAGCAGCCAAAGGACAGGGACTAACTATGGCTACACCTTC. Encoded protein: CASSQRTGTNYGYTF.

A remark on this clonotype: One junction end disagrees with the germline gene, perhaps due to a read error. The V gene is TRBV19, the J gene TRBJ1-6; a possible D gene is TRBD1 (5 bases). The CDR3 totals 15 residues. Germline CDR1 and CDR2: LNHDA and SQIVND (reference sequence). The CDR3 region has the DNA TGTGCCAGTAGTGAGGGGCGGGAGTGTAATTCGCCCCTCCACTTT. It specifies CASSEGRECNSPLHF.

This clonotype showed up many times. V is TRBV5-1 and J is TRBJ2-2; 8 bases line up with TRBD1. The V and J ends lost 4 bases and 5 bases, in that order; junction bases with no gene match: 7. Germline V gene data show CDR1 as SGHRS and CDR2 as YFSETQ. The CDR3 totals 15 residues. In DNA, the CDR3 is TGCGCCAGCAGCGTCGGACAGGGAAATACCGGGGAGCTGTTTTTT. It yields the protein CASSVGQGNTGELFF.

The chain links TRBV5-1 to TRBJ1-5; D call uncertain. This CDR3 comprises 16 residues. Germline V gives CDR1 SGHRS, CDR2 YFSETQ. Trimming pared 4 bases from V and 2 bases from J, leaving 16 bases between. The CDR3 is CASSLGLAGCNQPQHF. CDR3 nucleotides: TGCGCCAGCAGCCTCGGACTAGCGGGGTGCAATCAGCCCCAGCATTTT.